This TCR beta chain was sequenced in a study of CD8+ T cells in alopecia areata. Per germline, CDR1 GTSNPN and CDR2 SVGIG (reference sequence). The CDR3 has 15 amino acids. Trimming removed 0 bases from V and 3 bases from J, with 14 bases in between. RNA, once extracted, was reverse transcribed into cDNA for use as the sequencing template. TCRdb's copy holds only in-frame clones and misses some; the assay was immunoSEQ multiplex PCR. Of 110,000 to 150,000 clones listed, about half are singletons. This clone has a handful of counts. The chain has TRBV30 and TRBJ1-2; TRBD1 is a possible D gene (6 bases). The sample in question was CD4+ T cells sorted from blood, obtained at week 0. This TCR was sampled from a human donor with alopecia areata. The chain's CDR3 is CAWSVRAGEDYGYTF. As DNA, the CDR3 is TGTGCCTGGAGTGTACGGGCAGGGGAGGACTATGGCTACACCTTC.